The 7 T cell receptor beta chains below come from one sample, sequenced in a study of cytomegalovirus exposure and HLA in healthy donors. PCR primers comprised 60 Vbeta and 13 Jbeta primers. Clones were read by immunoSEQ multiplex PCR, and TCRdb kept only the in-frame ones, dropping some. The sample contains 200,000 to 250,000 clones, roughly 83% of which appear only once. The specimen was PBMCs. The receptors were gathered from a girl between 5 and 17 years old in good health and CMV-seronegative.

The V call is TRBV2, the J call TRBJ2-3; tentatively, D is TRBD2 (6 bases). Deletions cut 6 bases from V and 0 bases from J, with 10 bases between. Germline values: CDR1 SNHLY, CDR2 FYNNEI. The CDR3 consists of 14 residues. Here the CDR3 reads CASRRGLSTDTQYF. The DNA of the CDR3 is TGTGCCAGCAGGCGCGGACTAAGCACAGATACGCAGTATTTT.

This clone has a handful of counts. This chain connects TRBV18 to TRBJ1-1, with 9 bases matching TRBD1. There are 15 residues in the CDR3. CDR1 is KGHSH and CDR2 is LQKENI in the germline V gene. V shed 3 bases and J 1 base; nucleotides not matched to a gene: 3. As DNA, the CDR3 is TGTGCCAGCTCACCCCGACAGGGGGAGAACACTGAAGCTTTCTTT. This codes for CASSPRQGENTEAFF.

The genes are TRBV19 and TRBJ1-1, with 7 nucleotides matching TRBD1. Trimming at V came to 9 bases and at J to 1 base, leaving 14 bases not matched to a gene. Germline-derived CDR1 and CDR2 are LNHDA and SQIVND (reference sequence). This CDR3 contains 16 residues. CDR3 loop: CASLFYRGRGNTEAFF. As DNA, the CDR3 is TGTGCCAGCCTCTTCTACAGGGGCCGCGGGAACACTGAAGCTTTCTTT.

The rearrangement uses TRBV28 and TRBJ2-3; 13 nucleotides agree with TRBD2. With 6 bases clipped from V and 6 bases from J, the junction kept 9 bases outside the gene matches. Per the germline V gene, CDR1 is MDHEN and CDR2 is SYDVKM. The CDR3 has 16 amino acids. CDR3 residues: CASRGTSGGAYDTQYF. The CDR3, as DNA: TGTGCCAGCAGAGGAACTAGCGGGGGGGCATATGATACGCAGTATTTT.

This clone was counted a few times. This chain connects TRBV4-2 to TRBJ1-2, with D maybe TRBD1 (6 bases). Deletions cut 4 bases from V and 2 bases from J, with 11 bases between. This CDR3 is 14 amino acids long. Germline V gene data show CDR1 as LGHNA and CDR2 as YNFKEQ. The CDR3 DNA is TGTGCCAGCAGCCCCCCCACAGGGAACTATGGCTACACCTTC. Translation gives CASSPPTGNYGYTF.

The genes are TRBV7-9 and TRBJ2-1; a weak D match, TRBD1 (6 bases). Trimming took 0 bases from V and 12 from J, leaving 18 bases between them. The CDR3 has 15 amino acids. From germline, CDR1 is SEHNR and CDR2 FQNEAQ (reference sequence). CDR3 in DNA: TGTGCCAGCAGCTTAGCATCGGGACACAGTCTCCGGCAGTTCTTC. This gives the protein CASSLASGHSLRQFF.

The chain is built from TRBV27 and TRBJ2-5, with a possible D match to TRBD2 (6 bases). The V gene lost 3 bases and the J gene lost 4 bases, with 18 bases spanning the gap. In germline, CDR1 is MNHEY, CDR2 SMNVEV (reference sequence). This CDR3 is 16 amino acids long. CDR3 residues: CASSLRRRGGGETQYF. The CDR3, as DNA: TGTGCCAGCAGTTTGAGGCGGAGGGGTGGTGGAGAGACCCAGTACTTC.